Listed below are T cell receptor beta chains from one sample, sequenced in a study of shared clonotypes between healthy human individuals. TCRdb keeps only in-frame clones here, not all; method: immunoSEQ multiplex PCR. The sample holds about 640,000 clones, approximately 75% seen once. Sequencing was carried out using memory CD4+ T cells sorted from blood. Every receptor here comes from a woman in her 30s in good health. Both conserved end residues are part of each CDR3. A D gene is named only where the DNA matches it firmly. Where a row states a size, it is once, few, many or the class of an expanded clone; other rows omit it.

clone_size,v_call,j_call,cdr3_length,d_call,cdr3_aa,cdr3_nt
-,TRBV25-1,TRBJ1-2,15,-,CASSLTGGINYGYTF,TGTGCCAGCAGTCTTACCGGGGGGATTAACTATGGCTACACCTTC
-,TRBV18,TRBJ2-7,14,-,CASSREGASYEQYF,TGTGCCAGCTCACGGGAAGGCGCATCCTACGAGCAGTACTTC
-,TRBV2,TRBJ2-7,14,TRBD2,CASREREGGYEQYF,TGTGCCAGCAGAGAGCGGGAGGGGGGCTACGAGCAGTACTTC
-,TRBV7-2,TRBJ2-2,17,TRBD1,CASSQWTGAAVGGELFF,TGTGCCAGCAGCCAATGGACAGGAGCTGCCGTGGGGGGGGAGCTGTTTTTT
-,TRBV11-2,TRBJ2-7,14,-,CASSLGPHTGAQYF,TGTGCCAGCAGCTTGGGACCCCACACGGGCGCGCAGTACTTC
-,TRBV28,TRBJ1-2,13,-,CASTTFYGDGYTF,TGTGCCAGCACCACATTTTATGGCGATGGCTACACCTTC
-,TRBV5-1,TRBJ2-5,18,TRBD2,CASSPGSLAGNTQETQYF,TGCGCCAGCAGCCCGGGAAGTCTAGCGGGAAACACTCAAGAGACCCAGTACTTC
once,TRBV11-3,TRBJ2-1,15,-,CASSLAGADYNEQFF,TGTGCCAGCAGCTTAGCAGGGGCAGACTACAATGAGCAGTTCTTC
once,TRBV12-5,TRBJ2-1,11,-,CASGLSGEQFF,TGTGCTAGTGGTTTGAGCGGTGAGCAGTTCTTC
-,TRBV9,TRBJ2-2,16,-,CASSGGLALDTGELFF,TGTGCCAGCAGCGGTGGCTTAGCGCTCGACACCGGGGAGCTGTTTTTT
-,TRBV7-6,TRBJ1-1,16,-,CASSPDPGVRNTEAFF,TGTGCCAGCAGCCCTGACCCGGGGGTCAGAAACACTGAAGCTTTCTTT
-,TRBV2,TRBJ1-5,15,TRBD1,CASRGQGTANQPQHF,TGTGCCAGCAGGGGACAGGGAACTGCCAATCAGCCCCAGCATTTT
few,TRBV19,TRBJ2-7,14,-,CASSRTGIVGEQYF,TGTGCCAGTAGTAGGACCGGGATCGTCGGGGAGCAGTACTTC
once,TRBV2,TRBJ2-7,14,TRBD1,CASSPGTGPYEQYF,TGTGCCAGCTCGCCCGGGACAGGACCATACGAGCAGTACTTC
-,TRBV28,TRBJ1-3,15,-,CASTASWSSGNTIYF,TGTGCCAGTACGGCCTCTTGGTCCTCTGGAAACACCATATATTTT
-,TRBV18,TRBJ1-1,14,-,CASSPSIMNTEAFF,TGTGCCAGCTCACCGTCGATTATGAACACTGAAGCTTTCTTT
many,TRBV28,TRBJ2-5,10,-,CASSWETQYF,TGTGCCAGCAGCTGGGAGACCCAGTACTTC
-,TRBV9,TRBJ1-3,19,-,CASSAPDRVDLHSGNTIYF,TGTGCCAGCAGTGCCCCGGACAGAGTTGACCTTCACTCTGGAAACACCATATATTTT
few,TRBV6-1,TRBJ1-1,15,TRBD1,CASSGGQGWNTEAFF,TGTGCCAGCAGTGGGGGACAGGGTTGGAACACTGAAGCTTTCTTT
once,TRBV28,TRBJ2-2,15,-,CASTPWRANTGELFF,TGTGCCAGCACGCCCTGGCGGGCGAACACCGGGGAGCTGTTTTTT
many,TRBV4-1,TRBJ1-2,12,-,CASSQDGQSYTF,TGCGCCAGCAGCCAAGATGGACAGTCCTACACCTTC
-,TRBV28,TRBJ1-1,15,TRBD1,CASSLLGQGDPEAFF,TGTGCCAGCAGTTTATTGGGGCAGGGGGATCCTGAAGCTTTCTTT
-,TRBV23-1,TRBJ1-1,17,TRBD1,CASSQSGQESENTEAFF,TGCGCCAGCAGTCAATCGGGACAGGAATCGGAGAACACTGAAGCTTTCTTT
-,TRBV25-1,TRBJ2-1,14,TRBD1,CASSEFGTANEQFF,TGTGCCAGCAGTGAATTTGGGACAGCCAATGAGCAGTTCTTC
-,TRBV5-1,TRBJ2-7,14,-,CASSWGGQPDEQYF,TGCGCCAGCAGCTGGGGGGGACAGCCTGACGAGCAGTACTTC
-,TRBV6-1,TRBJ1-2,13,-,CASRTQGVTGYTF,TGTGCCAGCAGAACACAGGGAGTAACGGGCTACACCTTC
-,TRBV10-3,TRBJ2-2,16,-,CAISESTGQGTGELFF,TGTGCCATCAGTGAGTCTACCGGGCAGGGTACCGGGGAGCTGTTTTTT
once,TRBV18,TRBJ1-1,14,-,CASGRSGTNTEAFF,TGTGCCAGCGGCCGGTCGGGAACGAACACTGAAGCTTTCTTT
-,TRBV10-3,TRBJ2-2,17,-,CAISESTPDTNTGELFF,TGTGCCATCAGTGAGTCGACTCCCGACACCAACACCGGGGAGCTGTTTTTT
-,TRBV7-6,TRBJ2-2,16,-,CASSSNMGSNTGELFF,TGTGCCAGCAGCTCAAACATGGGGTCGAACACCGGGGAGCTGTTTTTT
few,TRBV5-1,TRBJ1-2,14,-,CASSPGAISSGYTF,TGCGCCAGCAGCCCGGGAGCTATTTCGTCCGGCTACACCTTC
few,TRBV30,TRBJ1-3,12,-,CAWTDSGNTIYF,TGTGCCTGGACGGACTCTGGAAACACCATATATTTT
few,TRBV5-1,TRBJ2-7,20,TRBD1,CASSLAGTGLLRSSSYEQYF,TGCGCCAGCAGCTTGGCGGGGACAGGTTTGTTGCGGAGCAGTAGCTACGAGCAGTACTTC
-,TRBV27,TRBJ2-3,15,-,CASSSPSLGGGTQYF,TGTGCCAGCAGTTCCCCCTCCCTTGGCGGTGGTACGCAGTATTTT
-,TRBV27,TRBJ2-1,14,TRBD2,CASSLSSTSTEQFF,TGTGCCAGCAGTTTATCCTCGACTAGCACTGAGCAGTTCTTC
few,TRBV28,TRBJ2-7,13,-,CATLRASSYEQYF,TGTGCCACCCTACGGGCCAGCTCCTACGAGCAGTACTTC
-,TRBV10-3,TRBJ2-1,16,TRBD2,CAISVVGGGTYNEQFF,TGTGCCATCAGTGTTGTAGGCGGGGGGACCTACAATGAGCAGTTCTTC
-,TRBV19,TRBJ2-2,13,-,CASSARESGELFF,TGTGCCAGTAGTGCCAGGGAATCCGGGGAGCTGTTTTTT
few,TRBV10-3,TRBJ1-5,14,-,CAISELNSNQPQHF,TGTGCCATCAGTGAGTTAAATAGCAATCAGCCCCAGCATTTT
-,TRBV6-1,TRBJ2-7,12,-,CASVGDSYEQYF,TGTGCCAGCGTCGGGGACTCCTACGAGCAGTACTTC
-,TRBV7-3,TRBJ1-4,16,TRBD1,CASSSVWDRDNEKLFF,TGTGCCAGCAGCTCAGTTTGGGACAGGGATAATGAAAAACTGTTTTTT
-,TRBV20-1,TRBJ2-1,10,TRBD1,CSAKGQVPFF,TGCAGTGCGAAGGGACAGGTCCCGTTCTTC
-,TRBV28,TRBJ2-1,13,-,CASSSPPLAEQFF,TGTGCCAGCAGTTCCCCCCCCTTAGCGGAGCAGTTCTTC
many,TRBV10-2,TRBJ1-2,14,TRBD1,CASSESGQEGGYTF,TGCGCCAGCAGTGAGTCAGGACAGGAGGGCGGCTACACCTTC
-,TRBV19,TRBJ2-6,13,TRBD1,CASSMTGSGVLTF,TGTGCCAGTAGTATGACAGGGTCCGGCGTCCTGACTTTC
-,TRBV10-3,TRBJ2-7,14,-,CAISELGRVGEQYF,TGTGCCATCAGTGAGTTGGGGCGTGTGGGGGAGCAGTACTTC
few,TRBV7-9,TRBJ2-4,16,-,CASSLEGIWGKNIQYF,TGTGCCAGCAGCTTAGAGGGGATATGGGGCAAAAACATTCAGTACTTC
-,TRBV27,TRBJ2-5,15,-,CASSLSSWYQETQYF,TGTGCCAGCAGTTTATCCAGCTGGTACCAAGAGACCCAGTACTTC